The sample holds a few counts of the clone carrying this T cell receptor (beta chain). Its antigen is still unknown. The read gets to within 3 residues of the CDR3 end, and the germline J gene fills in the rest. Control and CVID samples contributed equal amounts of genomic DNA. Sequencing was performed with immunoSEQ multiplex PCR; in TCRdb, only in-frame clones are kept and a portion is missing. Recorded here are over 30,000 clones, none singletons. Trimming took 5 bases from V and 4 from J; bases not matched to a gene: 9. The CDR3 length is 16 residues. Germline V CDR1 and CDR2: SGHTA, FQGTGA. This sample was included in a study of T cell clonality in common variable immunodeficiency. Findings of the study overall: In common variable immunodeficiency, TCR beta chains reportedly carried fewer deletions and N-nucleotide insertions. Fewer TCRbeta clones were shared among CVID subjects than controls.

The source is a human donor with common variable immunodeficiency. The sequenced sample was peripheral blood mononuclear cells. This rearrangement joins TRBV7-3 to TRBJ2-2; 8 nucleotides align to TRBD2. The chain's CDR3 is CASSTSGGRATGELFF. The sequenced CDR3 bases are TGTGCCAGCAGCACGTCGGGAGGGCGGGCCACCGGGGAG.